These 21 T cell receptor beta chains originate from one sample sequenced in a study of blood T cell repertoires in COVID-19. Using immunoSEQ multiplex PCR, the repertoire was profiled, and TCRdb retains in-frame clones only, with some absent. This sample has about 360,000 clones; 81% occur once, and the top ten carry 0.85% to 1.2%. The sequencing sample was made of peripheral blood. These receptors were obtained from a human donor with acute or convalescent COVID-19. The donor label of this sample is uncertain.

This chain uses TRBV2 with TRBJ1-6, with TRBD1 identical over 8 bases. The length of the CDR3 is 17 residues. The J segment lost 6 bases and the V segment lost 7 bases, leaving 14 bases of the junction unmatched. In germline, CDR1 is SNHLY, CDR2 FYNNEI. CDR3 sequence: CASMTGVRFGGNSPLHF. CDR3 in DNA: TGTGCCAGCATGACAGGGGTGAGGTTCGGCGGTAATTCACCCCTCCACTTT.

The V and J genes are TRBV7-9 and TRBJ1-4; 8 bases are shared with TRBD1. CDR1 is SEHNR, CDR2 FQNEAQ, per germline (reference sequence). The ends lost 5 bases at V and 3 bases at J; junction bases unmatched: 2. This CDR3 comprises 14 residues. The CDR3 spells CASSAGQANEKLFF. The CDR3 DNA is TGTGCCAGCAGCGCGGGACAGGCTAATGAAAAACTGTTTTTT.

This clone has a count of ten or more. The chain has TRBV5-4 and TRBJ2-7; 7 bases fit TRBD1. Germline loops: CDR1 SGHNT, CDR2 YYREEE (reference sequence). The CDR3 is made up of 15 amino acids. V lost 1 base, J lost 0 bases, and 4 bases stayed unmatched. The chain's CDR3 is CASSLQAGGSYEQYF. Written as DNA, the CDR3 is TGTGCCAGCAGCTTGCAGGCAGGGGGCTCCTACGAGCAGTACTTC.

The chain employs TRBV15 and TRBJ2-7, with TRBD1 matching over 9 bases. Looked up from germline, CDR1 is LNHNV and CDR2 is YYDKDF (reference sequence). After removal of 0 bases from V and 7 bases from J, the junction contained 10 bases not matched to a gene. CDR3 size: 16 residues. CDR3 in DNA: TGTGCCACCAGCAGAGATCGGGGGACAGGGTCTTCGGAGCAGTACTTC. Protein sequence: CATSRDRGTGSSEQYF.

The rearrangement uses TRBV30 and TRBJ1-2, with D possibly being TRBD1 (6 bases). V gave up 0 bases and J gave up 6 bases, with 11 bases separating them. CDR1 and CDR2 from the germline V gene are GTSNPN and SVGIG (reference sequence). The CDR3 spans 13 residues. CDR3: CAWSVWGQDGYTF. CDR3 coding DNA: TGTGCCTGGAGTGTATGGGGGCAGGATGGCTACACCTTC.

This clone occurred a few times. The rearrangement joins TRBV19 to TRBJ2-7; 7 positions match TRBD1. The CDR3 has 16 residues. The ends lost 5 bases at V and 3 bases at J; junction bases unmatched: 13. Germline V gene sequence: CDR1 LNHDA, CDR2 SQIVND (reference sequence). The DNA of the CDR3 is TGTGCCAGTAGTCTCCGGGACAGTCGGTATCACTACGAGCAGTACTTC. Translation gives CASSLRDSRYHYEQYF.

The chain uses TRBV7-9 and TRBJ2-2, with 8 bases lining up with TRBD1. This CDR3 has 16 residues. Unmatched junction bases numbered 9, after V lost 5 bases and J lost 4 bases. The germline V gene encodes CDR1 SEHNR and CDR2 FQNEAQ (reference sequence). This chain's CDR3 is CASSPSDREVTGELFF. The CDR3 coding sequence is TGTGCCAGCAGCCCTTCGGACAGGGAAGTCACCGGGGAGCTGTTTTTT.

The chain employs TRBV28 and TRBJ1-2; 11 bases agree with TRBD1. This CDR3 has 15 amino acids. V was clipped by 5 bases and J by 8 bases; unmatched bases: 10. Looked up from germline, CDR1 is MDHEN and CDR2 is SYDVKM. The CDR3 sequence: CASSRSGTGGRGYTF. CDR3 in DNA: TGTGCCAGCAGTCGATCCGGGACAGGGGGTCGGGGCTACACCTTC.

Regarding this clone: This may stem from a read error, because a much larger clone lies one nucleotide away. Distinct nucleotide sequences in the sample also encode this CDR3. The V gene is TRBV2, the J gene TRBJ1-6; no clear D. Germline V gene data show CDR1 as SNHLY and CDR2 as FYNNEI. The CDR3 spans 14 residues. With 7 bases removed from V and 6 bases from J, the gap between germline ends came to 13 bases. This CDR3 is CASMSQAGNSPLHF. CDR3 DNA: TGTGCCAGCATGAGCCAAGCAGGTAATTCACCCCTCCACTTT.

The chain uses TRBV7-8 and TRBJ1-1; 9 bases fit TRBD1. J was trimmed by 11 bases and V by 5 bases; bases with no gene match: 6. The CDR3 loop spans 12 amino acids. The germline V gene encodes CDR1 SGHVS and CDR2 FQNEAQ. CDR3 sequence reads: CASSLTGGTAFF. As DNA, the CDR3 is TGTGCCAGCAGCCTTACAGGGGGCACGGCTTTCTTT.

This clone was counted between two and nine times. The CDR3 DNA follows: TGTGCCAGCAGTTACTCTGGGGACAGAAATTCACCCCTCCACTTT. It is translated as CASSYSGDRNSPLHF. The chain carries TRBV6-5 and TRBJ1-6; TRBD1 agrees at 7 bases. The CDR3 loop spans 15 amino acids. J was trimmed by 7 bases and V by 0 bases; bases with no gene match: 3. The V gene's germline CDR1 is MNHEY and CDR2 SVGAGI.

V and J are TRBV21-1 and TRBJ1-4. TRBV21-1 is given as a pseudogene. The CDR3 is 14 amino acids. The CDR3 DNA reads as TGTGCCAGCAGCAAAGGCGGGAGGGATGAAAAACTGTTTTTT. As protein: CASSKGGRDEKLFF.

The chain combines TRBV6-4 with TRBJ2-3; 7 bases align to TRBD2. Trimming at V came to 4 bases and at J to 5 bases, leaving 3 bases not matched to a gene. Germline V gene data show CDR1 as MRHNA and CDR2 as SNTAGT. This CDR3 has 13 amino acids. CDR3 sequence (DNA): TGTGCCAGCAGTGGACTAGCTGGAGATACGCAGTATTTT. It is translated as CASSGLAGDTQYF.

The gene calls are TRBV5-1 and TRBJ2-3; D is ambiguous. CDR3 length: 17 residues. The V and J ends lost 5 bases and 1 base respectively, with 20 bases between them. Germline CDR1 is SGHRS and CDR2 is YFSETQ. The CDR3 sequence: CASSRRTPSPRTDTQYF. CDR3 bases: TGCGCCAGCAGTAGGAGAACCCCTTCCCCCCGCACAGATACGCAGTATTTT. Together with reference TRBV5-1 and TRBJ2-3, the CDR3 gives the full variable domain: KAGVTQTPRYLIKTRGQQVTLSCSPISGHRSVSWYQQTPGQGLQFLFEYFSETQRNKGNFPGRFSGRQFSNSRSEMNVSTLELGDSALYLCASSRRTPSPRTDTQYFGPGTRLTVL.

The chain uses TRBV6-2 or TRBV6-3 and TRBJ1-5, with 8 nucleotides matching TRBD1. V was clipped by 5 bases and J by 2 bases; unmatched bases: 5. The CDR3 spans 15 residues. CDR1 MNHEY and CDR2 SVGEGT come from the germline V gene. The CDR3 bases are TGTGCCAGCAGTAGCGACAGGGGTGGCAATCAGCCCCAGCATTTT. This codes for CASSSDRGGNQPQHF.

This chain connects TRBV30 to TRBJ1-4; possibly TRBD1 for D (5 bases). Trimming cost V 3 bases and J 10 bases, with 18 bases left between them. The CDR3 has 14 amino acids. Germline CDR1 is GTSNPN and CDR2 is SVGIG (reference sequence). The CDR3 DNA reads TGTGCCTGGAGCCGCGACAGCGTAGTTGGAAAACTGTTTTTT. As protein: CAWSRDSVVGKLFF.

The genes are TRBV3-1 (or the pseudogene TRBV3-2) and TRBJ1-6; D perhaps matches TRBD1 (5 bases). Germline assignment: CDR1 LGHDT and CDR2 YNNKEL (reference sequence). This CDR3 is built from 16 residues. V was cut by 0 bases and J by 6 bases, with 12 bases left in between. The CDR3 sequence: CASSQDLGAVNSPLHF. The CDR3 region has the DNA TGTGCCAGCAGCCAAGATCTAGGGGCAGTTAATTCACCCCTCCACTTT.

CDR3 residues: CATLSSAPGSYNEQFF. The CDR3 DNA follows: TGTGCCACCCTTAGTAGCGCTCCGGGTTCCTACAATGAGCAGTTCTTC. The chain has TRBV19 and TRBJ2-1; a possible D gene is TRBD2 (5 bases). Germline CDR1 and CDR2: LNHDA and SQIVND (reference sequence). The V gene lost 10 bases and the J gene lost 1 base, with 20 bases spanning the gap. CDR3 length: 16 amino acids.

The V gene is TRBV6-1, the J gene TRBJ2-7; 10 nucleotides line up with TRBD1. This CDR3 has 15 amino acids. Germline V CDR1 and CDR2: MNHNS, SASEGT. Trimming removed 3 bases from V and 2 bases from J; junction bases left unmatched: 4. DNA for the CDR3: TGTGCCAGCAGTGATCCGGGACAGGGGACCTACGAGCAGTACTTC. This translates into CASSDPGQGTYEQYF.

V is TRBV2 and J is TRBJ1-1; tentative D call: TRBD1 (5 bases). The CDR3 loop spans 14 amino acids. From germline, CDR1 is SNHLY and CDR2 FYNNEI. Trimming pared 4 bases from V and 5 bases from J, leaving 14 bases between. DNA of the CDR3: TGTGCCAGCAGTGGGGAGGGAAAGGGGACTGAAGCTTTCTTT. Translating gives CASSGEGKGTEAFF.

The V gene is TRBV10-3, the J gene TRBJ2-3, with 8 positions matching TRBD2. The CDR3 length is 15 residues. V was pared by 8 bases and J by 4 bases, with 11 bases of the junction left unmatched. Germline CDR1 is ENHRY and CDR2 is SYGVKD. The chain's CDR3 is CAIGSGGGPADTQYF. CDR3 nucleotides: TGTGCCATCGGGTCGGGCGGGGGGCCCGCAGATACGCAGTATTTT.